These 10 T cell receptor beta chains came from one sample sequenced in a study of blood T cell repertoires in COVID-19. Assay: immunoSEQ multiplex PCR; the TCRdb copy retains only in-frame clones and omits some. The table records approximately 200,000 clones, roughly 87% of them present only once. The material sequenced was PBMCs or T cells enriched from blood (not recorded which). These receptors were obtained from a woman between 25 and 40 years old who had recovered from COVID-19.

This sequence joins TRBV24-1 and TRBJ2-7; D is uncertain. Germline loops: CDR1 KGHDR, CDR2 SFDVKD. The CDR3 covers 14 residues. V gave up 5 bases and J gave up 0 bases, with 10 bases separating them. CDR3 DNA sequence: TGTGCCACCAGTGGGCGGTCGAGCTCCTACGAGCAGTACTTC. It is translated as CATSGRSSSYEQYF.

This chain joins TRBV12-5 and TRBJ2-5; D ambiguous. CDR3 length: 13 residues. V gave up 1 base and J gave up 9 bases, with 12 bases separating them. Germline values: CDR1 LGHNT, CDR2 FRNRAP. CDR3 region: CASGLAPQASQYF. For the CDR3, the DNA is TGTGCTAGTGGTTTGGCCCCCCAGGCGTCCCAGTACTTC.

The rearrangement uses TRBV5-1 and TRBJ2-7; 9 nucleotides match TRBD2. The CDR3 runs to 15 residues. Looked up from germline, CDR1 is SGHRS and CDR2 is YFSETQ. Trimming took 1 base from V and 7 from J; bases not matched to a gene: 9. The CDR3 region is CASSLMVAGVGEQYF. The CDR3 nucleotides read TGCGCCAGCAGCTTGATGGTAGCGGGAGTAGGAGAGCAGTACTTC.

The chain combines TRBV5-4 with TRBJ2-3; no clear D gene. Trimming removed 0 bases at V and 2 bases at J, with 7 bases between. This CDR3 region has 14 residues. Looked up from germline, CDR1 is SGHNT and CDR2 is YYREEE (reference sequence). The CDR3 spells CASSLGSPTDTQYF. As DNA, the CDR3 is TGTGCCAGCAGCTTGGGTAGTCCCACAGATACGCAGTATTTT.

This chain connects TRBV7-2 to TRBJ2-6; a possible D gene is TRBD2 (7 bases). Trimming took 2 bases from V and 3 from J, leaving 17 bases between them. The germline V gene encodes CDR1 SGHTA and CDR2 FQGNSA. The length of the CDR3 is 18 residues. The CDR3 loop reads CASSLRGAGARGANVLTF. The CDR3 DNA sequence: TGTGCCAGCAGCTTACGGGGGGCGGGAGCGCGTGGGGCCAACGTCCTGACTTTC.

V and J are TRBV19 and TRBJ1-6; 8 bases are shared with TRBD1. J was trimmed by 5 bases and V by 10 bases; bases with no gene match: 13. The CDR3 length is 16 residues. The germline gives CDR1 LNHDA, CDR2 SQIVND (reference sequence). CDR3 nucleotide sequence: TGTGCCACTAAGCCCCCAGGGGGCCTACATAATTCACCCCTCCACTTT. As protein: CATKPPGGLHNSPLHF.

The V gene is TRBV7-9, the J gene TRBJ2-1; TRBD2 matches at 10 bases. This CDR3 has 15 residues. Germline V gene sequence: CDR1 SEHNR, CDR2 FQNEAQ (reference sequence). J lost 8 bases, V lost 5 bases, and 9 bases had no gene match. CDR3 in amino acids: CASSGGLAAFDEQFF. Written as DNA, the CDR3 is TGTGCCAGCAGCGGAGGACTAGCGGCTTTTGATGAGCAGTTCTTC.

The table lists this clone with a few counts. The CDR3 is CATAEGADTEAFF. CDR3 DNA: TGTGCCACCGCCGAAGGGGCGGACACTGAAGCTTTCTTT. The genes are TRBV19 and TRBJ1-1; maybe TRBD1 (5 bases). Trimming took 10 bases from V and 3 from J, leaving 15 bases between them. The CDR3 extends over 13 amino acids. Germline assignment: CDR1 LNHDA and CDR2 SQIVND (reference sequence).

The genes are TRBV9 and TRBJ1-1, with 7 bases fitting TRBD1. The CDR3 has 13 residues. The germline CDR1 and CDR2 sequences are SGDLS and YYNGEE. The junction had 6 bases not matched to a gene; V was cut back by 5 bases and J by 5 bases. CDR3: CASRRDSGTEAFF. CDR3 DNA: TGTGCCAGCAGGAGGGACAGTGGGACTGAAGCTTTCTTT.

This sequence joins TRBV28 and TRBJ1-2, with 9 nucleotides matching TRBD1. Trimming at V came to 3 bases and at J to 6 bases, leaving 8 bases not matched to a gene. CDR3 length: 15 amino acids. Germline-derived CDR1 and CDR2 are MDHEN and SYDVKM. The CDR3 sequence: CASSFTSGQGHGYTF. As DNA, the CDR3 is TGTGCCAGCAGTTTTACTTCGGGACAGGGTCATGGCTACACCTTC.